The 13 T cell receptor beta chains below all came from one sample that was sequenced in a study of control samples from healthy donors and cancer patients. Data came from immunoSEQ multiplex PCR; TCRdb stores just in-frame clones and leaves some out. Here the sample spans about 21,000 clones, less than 90% being singletons. Sequenced material: PBMCs. The receptors come from a man in his fifties or sixties with colorectal cancer.

This chain connects TRBV20-1 to TRBJ2-1; unclear D gene. The CDR3 length is 10 residues. Trimming removed 3 bases from V and 9 bases from J, with 6 bases in between. The germline gives CDR1 DFQATT, CDR2 SNEGSKA (reference sequence). CDR3 amino acids: CSARSAEQFF. The CDR3 DNA reads TGCAGTGCTAGGAGTGCTGAGCAGTTCTTC.

This clone was counted between two and nine times. V gene TRBV18 combines with J gene TRBJ2-2, with 8 bases fitting TRBD1. This CDR3 is 15 amino acids long. Germline values: CDR1 KGHSH, CDR2 LQKENI. Unmatched junction bases numbered 0, after V lost 3 bases and J lost 0 bases. This chain's CDR3 is CASSPGQANTGELFF. CDR3 sequence (DNA): TGTGCCAGCTCACCGGGACAGGCGAACACCGGGGAGCTGTTTTTT.

The chain carries TRBV24-1 and TRBJ2-3; D possibly matches TRBD1 or TRBD2 (5 bases each). Germline V gene sequence: CDR1 KGHDR, CDR2 SFDVKD. The CDR3 totals 12 residues. Deletions cut 5 bases from V and 8 bases from J, with 10 bases between. CDR3 DNA sequence: TGTGCCACCAGTGGAGGGACCGGTACGCAGTATTTT. This codes for CATSGGTGTQYF.

This chain connects TRBV5-1 to TRBJ1-1; 7 bases fit TRBD1. The germline V gene encodes CDR1 SGHRS and CDR2 YFSETQ. The CDR3 covers 17 residues. J was trimmed by 5 bases and V by 1 base; bases with no gene match: 14. The CDR3 loop is CASSLLPIDRVMTEAFF. The CDR3 DNA sequence: TGCGCCAGCAGCTTGCTTCCTATTGACAGGGTTATGACTGAAGCTTTCTTT.

J is TRBJ2-1 and V is TRBV19; D possibly corresponds to TRBD2 (6 bases). Trimming removed 1 base at V and 6 bases at J, with 16 bases between. Germline V gene lookup returns CDR1 LNHDA and CDR2 SQIVND (reference sequence). The length of the CDR3 is 16 residues. DNA for the CDR3: TGTGCCAGTAGTATAGTCCGCCCGGGAGACGGCAATGAGCAGTTCTTC. Protein sequence: CASSIVRPGDGNEQFF.

The chain combines TRBV12-5 with TRBJ2-3; 7 bases agree with TRBD1. The CDR3 has 15 amino acids. V dropped 1 base and J dropped 3; count of bases not matched to a gene: 4. CDR1 and CDR2 (germline): LGHNT, FRNRAP. The chain's CDR3 is CASGLAGQTTDTQYF. The CDR3 DNA reads as TGTGCTAGTGGTTTGGCGGGACAGACAACAGATACGCAGTATTTT. The full variable domain, its missing parts supplied by reference TRBV12-5 and TRBJ2-3, is DARVTQTPRHKVTEMGQEVTMRCQPILGHNTVFWYRQTMMQGLELLAYFRNRAPLDDSGMPKDRFSAEMPDATLATLKIQPSEPRDSAVYFCASGLAGQTTDTQYFGPGTRLTVL.

The rearrangement joins TRBV6-5 to TRBJ1-2; tentatively, D is TRBD1 (6 bases). The V end was cut by 4 bases, the J end by 0 bases, with 12 bases between. The CDR3 is 15 residues long. Germline lookup yields CDR1 MNHEY and CDR2 SVGAGI. As DNA, the CDR3 is TGTGCCAGCAGTTCTGGGACACCTGCTAACTATGGCTACACCTTC. Protein sequence: CASSSGTPANYGYTF.

This sequence joins TRBV5-4 and TRBJ2-1; no clear D gene. The CDR3 spans 12 residues. Germline CDR1 is SGHNT and CDR2 is YYREEE (reference sequence). V was pared by 4 bases and J by 6 bases, with 8 bases between. The CDR3 spells CASSRWGNEQFF. CDR3 nucleotides: TGTGCCAGCAGCCGCTGGGGCAATGAGCAGTTCTTC.

The V gene is TRBV7-9, the J gene TRBJ1-2, with unresolved D. The germline gives CDR1 SEHNR, CDR2 FQNEAQ (reference sequence). The germline V and J ends were trimmed by 2 bases and 10 bases, with 14 bases remaining between them. CDR3 size: 13 residues. Here the CDR3 reads CASSLIGEGAYTF. CDR3 sequence (DNA): TGTGCCAGCAGCTTAATCGGAGAGGGTGCCTACACCTTC.

The V call is TRBV7-9, the J call TRBJ2-3; unclear D gene. CDR1 is SEHNR, CDR2 FQNEAQ, per germline (reference sequence). V was shortened by 2 bases and J by 2 bases, with 8 bases between the two germline ends. CDR3 length: 14 residues. The CDR3 region has the DNA TGTGCCAGCAGCTTAATGGGAACCACAGATACGCAGTATTTT. It is translated as CASSLMGTTDTQYF.

The chain joins TRBV3-1 (or the pseudogene TRBV3-2) to TRBJ1-2, with D maybe TRBD1 (6 bases). This CDR3 spans 16 amino acids. From germline, CDR1 is LGHDT and CDR2 YNNKEL (reference sequence). Trimming cost V 0 bases and J 4 bases, with 15 bases left between them. The CDR3 loop is CASSQDLHGGAYGYTF. As DNA, the CDR3 is TGTGCCAGCAGCCAAGATCTGCACGGGGGGGCCTATGGCTACACCTTC.

The rearrangement links TRBV24-1 to TRBJ1-5; no clear D gene. The V end lost 4 bases, the J end lost 5 bases, and 11 bases lay between the germline ends. Germline CDR1 is KGHDR and CDR2 is SFDVKD. This CDR3 has 14 amino acids. CDR3 sequence (DNA): TGTGCCACCAGTGACCACGGGAGTTATCAGCCCCAGCATTTT. As protein: CATSDHGSYQPQHF.

This clone turned up a few times. V usage is TRBV11-2 and J usage is TRBJ2-3; D call uncertain. V lost 2 bases and J 2 bases, leaving 2 bases between the germline ends. The CDR3 length is 12 residues. Germline CDR1 reads SGHAT; CDR2 reads FQNNGV. For the CDR3, the DNA is TGTGCCAGCAGCTTAAACACAGATACGCAGTATTTT. As protein: CASSLNTDTQYF.